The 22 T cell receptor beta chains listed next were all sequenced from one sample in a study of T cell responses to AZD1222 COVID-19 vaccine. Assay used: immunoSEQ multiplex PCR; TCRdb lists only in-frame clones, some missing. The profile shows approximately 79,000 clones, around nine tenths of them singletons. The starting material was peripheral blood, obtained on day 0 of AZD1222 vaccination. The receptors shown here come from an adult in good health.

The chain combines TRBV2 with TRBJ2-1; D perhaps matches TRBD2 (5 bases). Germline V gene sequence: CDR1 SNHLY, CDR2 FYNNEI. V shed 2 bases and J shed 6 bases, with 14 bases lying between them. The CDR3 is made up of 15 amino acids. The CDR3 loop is CASSESEVGANEQFF. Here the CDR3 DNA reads TGTGCCAGCAGTGAATCGGAGGTAGGCGCCAATGAGCAGTTCTTC. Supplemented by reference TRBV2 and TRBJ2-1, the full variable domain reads EPEVTQTPSHQVTQMGQEVILRCVPISNHLYFYWYRQILGQKVEFLVSFYNNEISEKSEIFDDQFSVERPDGSNFTLKIRSTKLEDSAMYFCASSESEVGANEQFFGPGTRLTVL.

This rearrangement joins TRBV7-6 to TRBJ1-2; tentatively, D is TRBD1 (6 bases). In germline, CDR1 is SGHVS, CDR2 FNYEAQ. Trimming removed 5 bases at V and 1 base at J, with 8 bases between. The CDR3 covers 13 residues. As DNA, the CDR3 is TGTGCCAGCAGCCCGGACAGTAACTATGGCTACACCTTC. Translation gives CASSPDSNYGYTF. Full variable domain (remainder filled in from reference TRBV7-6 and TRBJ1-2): GAGVSQSPRYKVTKRGQDVALRCDPISGHVSLYWYRQALGQGPEFLTYFNYEAQQDKSGLPNDRFSAERPEGSISTLTIQRTEQRDSAMYRCASSPDSNYGYTFGSGTRLTVV.

CDR3 DNA: TGTGCCAGCAGTTTAAGTCAGGGGACCCAGTACTTC. Translation gives CASSLSQGTQYF. The V gene is TRBV28, the J gene TRBJ2-5; perhaps TRBD1 as D (5 bases). V was pared by 2 bases and J by 7 bases, with 8 bases between. CDR3 length: 12 residues. Germline assignment: CDR1 MDHEN and CDR2 SYDVKM. The full variable domain, its missing parts supplied by reference TRBV28 and TRBJ2-5, is DVKVTQSSRYLVKRTGEKVFLECVQDMDHENMFWYRQDPGLGLRLIYFSYDVKMKEKGDIPEGYSVSREKKERFSLILESASTNQTSMYLCASSLSQGTQYFGPGTRLLVL.

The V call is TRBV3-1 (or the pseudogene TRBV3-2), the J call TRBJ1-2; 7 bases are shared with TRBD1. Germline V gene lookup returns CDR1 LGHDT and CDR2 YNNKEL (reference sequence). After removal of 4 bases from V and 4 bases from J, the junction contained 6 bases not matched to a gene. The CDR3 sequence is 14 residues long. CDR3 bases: TGTGCCAGCAGCCGTGAAGGGGGCATCTATGGCTACACCTTC. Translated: CASSREGGIYGYTF.

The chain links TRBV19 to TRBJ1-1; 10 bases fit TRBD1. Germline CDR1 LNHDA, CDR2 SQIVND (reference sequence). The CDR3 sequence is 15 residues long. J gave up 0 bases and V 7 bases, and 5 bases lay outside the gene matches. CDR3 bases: TGTGCCAGTACCCCGGGACAGGGGATGAACACTGAAGCTTTCTTT. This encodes CASTPGQGMNTEAFF.

CDR3 loop: CASGLGTLSTEAFF. CDR3 coding DNA: TGTGCTAGTGGTTTGGGGACGTTGAGCACTGAAGCTTTCTTT. The V and J genes are TRBV12-5 and TRBJ1-1; unclear D gene. CDR3 length: 14 residues. Germline CDR1 LGHNT, CDR2 FRNRAP. V lost 1 base, J lost 4 bases, and 10 bases lay in between. Full variable domain (rest looked up from reference TRBV12-5 and TRBJ1-1): DARVTQTPRHKVTEMGQEVTMRCQPILGHNTVFWYRQTMMQGLELLAYFRNRAPLDDSGMPKDRFSAEMPDATLATLKIQPSEPRDSAVYFCASGLGTLSTEAFFGQGTRLTVV.

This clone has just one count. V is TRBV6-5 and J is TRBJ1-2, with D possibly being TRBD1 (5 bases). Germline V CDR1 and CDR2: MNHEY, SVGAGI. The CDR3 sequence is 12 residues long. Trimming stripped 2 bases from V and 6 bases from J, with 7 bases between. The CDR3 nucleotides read TGTGCCAGCAGTTACAAAGGGGATGGCTACACCTTC. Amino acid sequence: CASSYKGDGYTF.

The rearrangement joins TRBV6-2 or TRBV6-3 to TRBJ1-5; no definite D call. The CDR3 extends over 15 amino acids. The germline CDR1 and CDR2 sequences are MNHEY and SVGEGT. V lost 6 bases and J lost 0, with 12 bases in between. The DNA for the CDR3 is TGTGCCAGCAGCCCCCTACTGGATAGCAATCAGCCCCAGCATTTT. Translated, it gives CASSPLLDSNQPQHF.

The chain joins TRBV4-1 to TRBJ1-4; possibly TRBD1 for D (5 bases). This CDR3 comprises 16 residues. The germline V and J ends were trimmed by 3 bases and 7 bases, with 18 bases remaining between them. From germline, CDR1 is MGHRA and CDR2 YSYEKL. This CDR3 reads CASSHDRGASGEKLFF. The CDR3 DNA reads TGCGCCAGCAGCCACGATCGAGGGGCCTCGGGTGAAAAACTGTTTTTT.

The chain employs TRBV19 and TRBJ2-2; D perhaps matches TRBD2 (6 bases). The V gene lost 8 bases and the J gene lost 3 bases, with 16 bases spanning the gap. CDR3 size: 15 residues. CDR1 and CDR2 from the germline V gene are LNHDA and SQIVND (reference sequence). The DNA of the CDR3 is TGTGCCAGTGTCTCACGGAGGGACGACACCGGGGAGCTGTTTTTT. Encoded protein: CASVSRRDDTGELFF.

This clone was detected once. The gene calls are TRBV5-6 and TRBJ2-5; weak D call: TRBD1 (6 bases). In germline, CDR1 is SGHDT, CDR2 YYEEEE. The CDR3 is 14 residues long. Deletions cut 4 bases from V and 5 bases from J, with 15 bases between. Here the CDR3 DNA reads TGTGCCAGCAGCGCCGTGGGGGCACGGGAGACCCAGTACTTC. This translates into CASSAVGARETQYF.

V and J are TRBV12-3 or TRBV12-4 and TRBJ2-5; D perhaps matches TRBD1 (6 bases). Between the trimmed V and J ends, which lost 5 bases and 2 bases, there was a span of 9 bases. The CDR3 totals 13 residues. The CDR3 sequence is CASSGQIQETQYF. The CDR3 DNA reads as TGTGCCAGCAGTGGACAGATTCAAGAGACCCAGTACTTC.

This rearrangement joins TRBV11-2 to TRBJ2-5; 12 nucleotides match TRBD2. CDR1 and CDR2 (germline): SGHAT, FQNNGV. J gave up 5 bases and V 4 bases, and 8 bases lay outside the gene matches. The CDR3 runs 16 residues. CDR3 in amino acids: CASSYRLAGVGETQYF. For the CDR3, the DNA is TGTGCCAGCAGCTATCGACTAGCGGGGGTAGGGGAGACCCAGTACTTC.

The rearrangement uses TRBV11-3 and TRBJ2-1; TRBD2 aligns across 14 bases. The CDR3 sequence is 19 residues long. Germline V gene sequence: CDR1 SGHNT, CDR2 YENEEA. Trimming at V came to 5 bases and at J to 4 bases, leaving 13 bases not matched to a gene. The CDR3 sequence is CASSPGTSGGLPVYNEQFF. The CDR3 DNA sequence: TGTGCCAGCAGCCCCGGGACTAGCGGGGGTCTCCCCGTGTACAATGAGCAGTTCTTC.

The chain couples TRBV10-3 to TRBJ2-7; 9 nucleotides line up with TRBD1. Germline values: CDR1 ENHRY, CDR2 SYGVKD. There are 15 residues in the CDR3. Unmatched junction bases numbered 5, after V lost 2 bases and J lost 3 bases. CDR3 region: CAISEGDRVYYEQYV. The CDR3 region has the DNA TGTGCCATCAGTGAGGGGGACAGGGTGTACTACGAGCAGTACGTC.

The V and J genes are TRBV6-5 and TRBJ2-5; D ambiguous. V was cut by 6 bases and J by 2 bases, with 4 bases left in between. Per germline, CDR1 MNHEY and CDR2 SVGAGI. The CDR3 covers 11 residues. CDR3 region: CASRAQETQYF. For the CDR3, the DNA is TGTGCCAGCAGGGCGCAAGAGACCCAGTACTTC.

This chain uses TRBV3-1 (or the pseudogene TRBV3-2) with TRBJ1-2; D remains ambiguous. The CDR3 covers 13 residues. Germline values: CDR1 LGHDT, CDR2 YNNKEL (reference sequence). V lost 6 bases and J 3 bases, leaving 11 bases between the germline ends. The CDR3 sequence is CASREGRDYGYTF. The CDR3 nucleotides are TGTGCCAGCAGGGAAGGACGGGACTATGGCTACACCTTC.

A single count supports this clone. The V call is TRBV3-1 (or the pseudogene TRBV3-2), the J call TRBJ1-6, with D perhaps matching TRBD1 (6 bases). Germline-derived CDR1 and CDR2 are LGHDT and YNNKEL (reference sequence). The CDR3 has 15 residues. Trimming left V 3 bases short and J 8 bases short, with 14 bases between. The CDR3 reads CASSQNQGLDSPLHF. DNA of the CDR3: TGTGCCAGCAGCCAGAACCAGGGGCTTGATTCACCCCTCCACTTT.

The CDR3 protein is CAISDGYEQYV. As DNA, the CDR3 is TGTGCCATCAGTGATGGGTACGAGCAGTACGTC. The chain joins TRBV10-3 to TRBJ2-7; D gene unclear. The ends were cut back, 3 bases at V and 4 bases at J, with 4 bases in the middle. Looked up from germline, CDR1 is ENHRY and CDR2 is SYGVKD. This CDR3 is 11 amino acids long.

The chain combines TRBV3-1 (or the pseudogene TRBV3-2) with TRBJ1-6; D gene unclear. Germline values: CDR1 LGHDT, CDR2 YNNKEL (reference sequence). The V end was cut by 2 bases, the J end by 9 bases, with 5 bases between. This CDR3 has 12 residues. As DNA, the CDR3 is TGTGCCAGCAGCCAAAGGAGTTCACCCCTCCACTTT. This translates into CASSQRSSPLHF.

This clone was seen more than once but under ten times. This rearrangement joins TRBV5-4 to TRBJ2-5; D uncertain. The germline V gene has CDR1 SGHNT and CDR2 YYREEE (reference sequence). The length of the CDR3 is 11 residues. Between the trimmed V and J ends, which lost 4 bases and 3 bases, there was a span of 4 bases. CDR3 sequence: CASSKKETQYF. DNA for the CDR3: TGTGCCAGCAGCAAAAAAGAGACCCAGTACTTC.

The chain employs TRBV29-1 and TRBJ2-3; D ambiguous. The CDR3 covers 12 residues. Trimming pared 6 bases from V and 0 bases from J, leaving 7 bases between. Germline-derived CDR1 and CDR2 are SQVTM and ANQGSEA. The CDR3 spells CSVHMSTDTQYF. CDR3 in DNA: TGCAGCGTCCACATGAGCACAGATACGCAGTATTTT.